This TCR beta chain was profiled in a study of T cell repertoires in cytomegalovirus infection. Study background: CMV epitopes that were recently identified and HLA-C-restricted were used alongside well-studied HLA-B-restricted ones. An indication of both CMV infection and matching HLA type came from public TCR beta signatures. Study-level points and caveats: Cumulated frequencies of public TCR beta families served to identify carriers of CMV plus the relevant HLA. The ex vivo response was dominated by HLA-C-restricted CMV-specific TCR beta clonotypes.

TCRdb processed the reads anew with MiXCR; each CDR3 protein has one entry. The sample has about 220,000 distinct CDR3 sequences, roughly two fifths seen once. With respect to this clonotype: The antigen is unknown. Sequence at one end of the junction differs from germline and may be a read error.

The length of the CDR3 is 17 residues. The germline V gene has CDR1 MGHRA and CDR2 YSYEKL. The sample was CD8+ T cells from cultured PBMCs, taken from culture after CMV antigen stimulation. The receptor comes from a human donor in good health (CMV status not recorded). Some clones in this sample may be carry-over from other donors' samples. This chain uses TRBV4-1 with TRBJ2-7; 11 bases are a match to TRBD1. The CDR3: CASSQRLYGQGAGEQYF. The CDR3 DNA sequence: TGTGCCAGCAGCCAAAGGCTATATGGACAGGGGGCCGGAGAGCAGTACTTC.